This T cell receptor beta chain is drawn from a study of shared clonotypes between healthy human individuals. The genomic DNA of each subset was split evenly across several immunoSEQ plates. The method was immunoSEQ multiplex PCR; TCRdb's version includes in-frame clones alone and lacks a portion of them. The sample lists some 630,000 clones; roughly 96% were seen once. CDR3 length: 16 amino acids. Trimming at V came to 3 bases and at J to 0 bases, leaving 4 bases not matched to a gene. Germline values: CDR1 PRHDT, CDR2 FYEKMQ (reference sequence). Terminally differentiated effector memory CD45RA+ cells were excluded by CCR7 positive selection of CD45RO-negative cells. Donors had no recently reported acute infections or vaccinations and were HIV-negative. The donor cohort consisted entirely of Caucasian adults residing in Nashville, Tennessee. To note about this clone: Its antigen is unidentified.

General study findings and limits: Compared with clonotypes that all four donors shared, non-shared clonotypes had lower generation probabilities.

This chain connects TRBV13 to TRBJ2-1, with 8 bases aligning to TRBD1. This clonotype was obtained from a woman in her 30s in good health. Sequenced material: naive CD8+ T cells sorted from blood. Written as DNA, the CDR3 is TGTGCCAGCAGCTTCCTGACAGGGGACTCCTACAATGAGCAGTTCTTC. It specifies CASSFLTGDSYNEQFF.